These 24 T cell receptor beta chains were sequenced from one sample in a study of blood T cell repertoires in COVID-19. Sequenced by immunoSEQ multiplex PCR; TCRdb stores in-frame clones only, minus some. The sample shows about 260,000 clones, more than 85% of them seen only once. Sequenced sample: peripheral blood. Receptors were obtained from a person aged 18-29 years with COVID-19, enrolled during active disease.

A single count supports this clone. The chain is built from TRBV2 and TRBJ1-1; D gene unclear. Trimming took off 4 bases at V and 4 bases at J, with 10 bases between the two ends. From germline, CDR1 is SNHLY and CDR2 FYNNEI. CDR3 length equals 13 residues. For the CDR3, the DNA is TGTGCCAGCAGTGTAGGGAGAGTCACTGAAGCTTTCTTT. It is translated as CASSVGRVTEAFF.

This chain links TRBV7-9 with TRBJ1-1; 7 bases are a match to TRBD1. This CDR3 spans 14 amino acids. J lost 7 bases, V lost 3 bases, and 8 bases had no gene match. Germline assignment: CDR1 SEHNR and CDR2 FQNEAQ (reference sequence). For the CDR3, the DNA is TGTGCCAGCAGCTTCGGGACAGCTCCCGATGAAGCTTTCTTT. Encoded protein: CASSFGTAPDEAFF.

The gene calls are TRBV7-2 and TRBJ2-3; D uncertain. The CDR3 spans 14 residues. Germline V lookup: CDR1 SGHTA, CDR2 FQGNSA. Trimming shortened V by 5 bases and J by 6 bases, and 15 bases separated the two germline ends. CDR3 sequence (DNA): TGTGCCAGCAGCCCCCCTATTCCCTTGGATACGCAGTATTTT. Protein sequence: CASSPPIPLDTQYF.

CDR3 nucleotide sequence: TGTGCCAGCAGTCCTGGGACTCTACTCTACAATGAGCAGTTCTTC. Its protein is CASSPGTLLYNEQFF. This chain uses TRBV28 with TRBJ2-1; tentatively, D is TRBD2 (6 bases). Germline CDR1 is MDHEN and CDR2 is SYDVKM. The CDR3 spans 15 residues. Trimming stripped 5 bases from V and 3 bases from J, with 14 bases between.

Worth noting for this clone: The sample contains more than one DNA sequence encoding this CDR3. This chain joins TRBV12-3 or TRBV12-4 and TRBJ1-1; no definite D call. V dropped 5 bases and J dropped 2 bases, with 6 bases sitting between them. The CDR3 is 12 residues long. CDR3: CASSPGNTEAFF. In DNA form, the CDR3 reads TGTGCCAGCAGTCCAGGAAACACTGAAGCTTTCTTT.

The CDR3 coding sequence is TGTGCCACCAGTGATTTGCAAGGGACAGGGGAGACCCAGTACTTC. Protein: CATSDLQGTGETQYF. This rearrangement joins TRBV24-1 to TRBJ2-5, with 9 bases matching TRBD1. The CDR3 is 15 residues long. Germline trimming cut 0 bases from V and 5 bases from J; bases unmatched to any gene: 3. Germline loops: CDR1 KGHDR, CDR2 SFDVKD.

The chain employs TRBV7-8 and TRBJ1-1; tentatively, D is TRBD1 (5 bases). The CDR3 contains 16 residues. Deletions cut 1 base from V and 0 bases from J, with 12 bases between. Germline lookup yields CDR1 SGHVS and CDR2 FQNEAQ. This CDR3 reads CASSLVSGTVNTEAFF. CDR3 nucleotides: TGTGCCAGCAGCTTAGTGAGCGGGACGGTGAACACTGAAGCTTTCTTT. Supplemented by reference TRBV7-8 and TRBJ1-1, the full variable domain reads GAGVSQSPRYKVAKRGQDVALRCDPISGHVSLFWYQQALGQGPEFLTYFQNEAQLDKSGLPSDRFFAERPEGSVSTLKIQRTQQEDSAVYLCASSLVSGTVNTEAFFGQGTRLTVV.

V usage is TRBV6-2 or TRBV6-3 and J usage is TRBJ2-3; D is possibly TRBD1 (6 bases). The CDR3 runs to 16 residues. CDR1 MNHEY and CDR2 SVGEGT come from the germline V gene. V dropped 6 bases and J dropped 6 bases, with 22 bases sitting between them. CDR3 nucleotide sequence: TGTGCCAGCAGCACTCGGACAGTCGAAGGTTTGGATACGCAGTATTTT. Translated: CASSTRTVEGLDTQYF.

The DNA for the CDR3 is TGTGCCAGCAGTCGCAAGGGGCTAGATTCCTACGAGCAGTACTTC. Protein product: CASSRKGLDSYEQYF. The gene calls are TRBV27 and TRBJ2-7; the D gene is possibly TRBD1 (5 bases). Trimming shortened V by 5 bases and J by 1 base, and 15 bases separated the two germline ends. Germline CDR1 and CDR2: MNHEY and SMNVEV (reference sequence). The CDR3 is 15 amino acids.

V gene TRBV28 combines with J gene TRBJ2-3; TRBD2 matches at 10 bases. The CDR3 is 18 residues long. Germline V gene sequence: CDR1 MDHEN, CDR2 SYDVKM. V shed 2 bases, J shed 2 bases, and the junction held 10 bases outside the gene matches. In DNA form, the CDR3 reads TGTGCCAGCAGTTTAGGTTGGCAGCGGGAGGGTCACACAGATACGCAGTATTTT. It translates to CASSLGWQREGHTDTQYF.

The chain is built from TRBV28 and TRBJ1-1; maybe TRBD1 (6 bases). Germline CDR1 and CDR2: MDHEN and SYDVKM. Trimming took 9 bases from V and 1 from J, leaving 12 bases between them. The CDR3 extends over 13 amino acids. The CDR3, as DNA: TGTGCCAGTACAGAGACAGGGAACACTGAAGCTTTCTTT. It codes for CASTETGNTEAFF.

The chain couples TRBV6-5 to TRBJ2-7, with 9 bases identical to TRBD1. Germline V gives CDR1 MNHEY, CDR2 SVGAGI. The CDR3 runs to 15 residues. The V and J ends lost 3 bases and 3 bases, in that order; junction bases with no gene match: 6. CDR3 in amino acids: CASSYSTGGYYEQYF. In nucleotides, the CDR3 is TGTGCCAGCAGTTATTCAACAGGGGGCTACTACGAGCAGTACTTC.

This clone was counted a few times. CDR3 protein: CASGTGIAYNQPQHF. For the CDR3, the DNA is TGTGCCAGCGGGACAGGGATAGCCTATAATCAGCCCCAGCATTTT. The chain couples TRBV5-8 to TRBJ1-5, with 9 bases matching TRBD1. Germline V gene lookup returns CDR1 SGHTS and CDR2 YDEGEE. V was clipped by 7 bases and J by 4 bases; unmatched bases: 9. The CDR3 sequence is 15 residues long.

The rearrangement uses TRBV2 and TRBJ2-1; a possible D gene is TRBD1 (6 bases). CDR1 is SNHLY, CDR2 FYNNEI, per germline. This CDR3 is 12 amino acids long. Between the trimmed V and J ends, which lost 7 bases and 4 bases, there was a span of 8 bases. The CDR3 loop reads CASNTGYNEQFF. In DNA, the CDR3 is TGTGCCAGCAATACAGGGTACAATGAGCAGTTCTTC.

The chain employs TRBV10-3 and TRBJ1-5; the match to TRBD1 covers 7 bases. V lost 7 bases and J lost 7; bases outside the gene matches: 10. The CDR3 is 14 amino acids. The germline V gene has CDR1 ENHRY and CDR2 SYGVKD. CDR3 in amino acids: CAIIQGKDCQPQHF. The CDR3 bases are TGTGCCATCATACAGGGGAAAGATTGCCAGCCCCAGCATTTT.

This clone was seen once. The chain couples TRBV3-1 (or the pseudogene TRBV3-2) to TRBJ2-1; 9 bases fit TRBD2. This CDR3 contains 16 residues. V lost 2 bases and J lost 8; bases outside the gene matches: 10. Per germline, CDR1 LGHDT and CDR2 YNNKEL (reference sequence). The CDR3 sequence: CASSQHPSGALDEQFF. CDR3 coding DNA: TGTGCCAGCAGCCAACACCCTAGCGGGGCCCTCGATGAGCAGTTCTTC.

This sequence joins TRBV25-1 and TRBJ2-7; TRBD1 might be the D (5 bases). CDR1 and CDR2 from the germline V gene are MGHDK and SYGVNS. There are 14 residues in the CDR3. Trimming cost V 4 bases and J 5 bases, with 15 bases left between them. The CDR3 sequence: CASSAQARPDEQYF. In nucleotides, the CDR3 is TGTGCCAGCAGTGCACAGGCGCGGCCCGACGAGCAGTACTTC.

The table lists this clone with a count of one. This CDR3 is CASSSVPSGSSYEQYF. CDR3 coding DNA: TGTGCCAGCAGTTCTGTCCCTAGCGGGAGCTCCTACGAGCAGTACTTC. J is TRBJ2-7 and V is TRBV28; 10 positions agree with TRBD2. This CDR3 contains 16 residues. CDR1 and CDR2 from the germline V gene are MDHEN and SYDVKM. V trimming: 4 bases; J trimming: 0 bases; junction bases outside the gene matches: 6.

The rearrangement links TRBV15 to TRBJ1-3, with D perhaps TRBD1 (5 bases). CDR1 is LNHNV, CDR2 YYDKDF, per germline (reference sequence). Trimming removed 2 bases at V and 3 bases at J, with 8 bases between. This CDR3 contains 14 residues. The CDR3, as DNA: TGTGCCACCAGCAGACCGGGGGTTGGAAACACCATATATTTT. It translates to CATSRPGVGNTIYF.

The sample holds one count of this clone. The chain combines TRBV7-2 with TRBJ2-1, with D perhaps TRBD1 (5 bases). The CDR3 spans 15 residues. Trimming pared 2 bases from V and 7 bases from J, leaving 15 bases between. Germline lookup yields CDR1 SGHTA and CDR2 FQGNSA. The DNA of the CDR3 is TGTGCCAGCAGCTTAATGAGGACATTGGGGAATGAGCAGTTCTTC. Translation: CASSLMRTLGNEQFF.

The rearrangement joins TRBV5-6 to TRBJ2-7; possible D gene TRBD1, 6 bases. The germline CDR1 and CDR2 sequences are SGHDT and YYEEEE. The CDR3 consists of 15 residues. Between the trimmed V and J ends, which lost 3 bases and 2 bases, there was a span of 15 bases. CDR3 nucleotides: TGTGCCAGCAGCTCAATCGGACAGTTGGCCTACGAGCAGTACTTC. Translated: CASSSIGQLAYEQYF.

The chain has TRBV5-6 and TRBJ1-5; 7 bases agree with TRBD1. The CDR3 is made up of 14 amino acids. Germline V lookup: CDR1 SGHDT, CDR2 YYEEEE. Germline trimming cut 3 bases from V and 3 bases from J; bases unmatched to any gene: 3. CDR3 in DNA: TGTGCCAGCAGCTCGGACAGGAACAATCAGCCCCAGCATTTT. Encoded protein: CASSSDRNNQPQHF.

V gene TRBV6-5 combines with J gene TRBJ1-6; perhaps TRBD1 as D (5 bases). The V end was cut by 2 bases, the J end by 4 bases, with 9 bases between. Germline V CDR1 and CDR2: MNHEY, SVGAGI. The CDR3 loop spans 15 amino acids. For the CDR3, the DNA is TGTGCCAGCAGTTACCGGGGGGGTTATAATTCACCCCTCCACTTT. This translates into CASSYRGGYNSPLHF.

The chain is built from TRBV6-5 and TRBJ1-1; D perhaps matches TRBD1 (5 bases). This CDR3 region has 15 residues. Germline CDR1 reads MNHEY; CDR2 reads SVGAGI. The V end lost 5 bases, the J end lost 5 bases, and 18 bases lay between the germline ends. CDR3 in amino acids: CASSPTFQGWTEAFF. The CDR3 nucleotides are TGTGCCAGCAGTCCTACCTTTCAGGGTTGGACTGAAGCTTTCTTT.